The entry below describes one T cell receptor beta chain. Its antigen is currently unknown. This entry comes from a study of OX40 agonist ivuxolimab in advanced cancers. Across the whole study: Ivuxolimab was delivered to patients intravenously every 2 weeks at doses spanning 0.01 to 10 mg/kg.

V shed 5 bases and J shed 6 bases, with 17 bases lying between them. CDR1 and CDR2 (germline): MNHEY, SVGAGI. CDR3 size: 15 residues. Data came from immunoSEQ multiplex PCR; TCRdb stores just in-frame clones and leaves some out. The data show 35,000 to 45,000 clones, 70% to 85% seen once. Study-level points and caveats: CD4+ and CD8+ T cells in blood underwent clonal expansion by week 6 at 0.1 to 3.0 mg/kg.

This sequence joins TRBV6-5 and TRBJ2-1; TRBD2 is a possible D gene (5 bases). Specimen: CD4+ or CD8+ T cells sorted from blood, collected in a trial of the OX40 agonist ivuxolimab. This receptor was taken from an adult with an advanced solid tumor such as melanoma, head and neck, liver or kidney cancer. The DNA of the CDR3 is TGTGCCAGCAGTACCCTTGGCGGGTTCCTCAATGAGCAGTTCTTC. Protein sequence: CASSTLGGFLNEQFF.